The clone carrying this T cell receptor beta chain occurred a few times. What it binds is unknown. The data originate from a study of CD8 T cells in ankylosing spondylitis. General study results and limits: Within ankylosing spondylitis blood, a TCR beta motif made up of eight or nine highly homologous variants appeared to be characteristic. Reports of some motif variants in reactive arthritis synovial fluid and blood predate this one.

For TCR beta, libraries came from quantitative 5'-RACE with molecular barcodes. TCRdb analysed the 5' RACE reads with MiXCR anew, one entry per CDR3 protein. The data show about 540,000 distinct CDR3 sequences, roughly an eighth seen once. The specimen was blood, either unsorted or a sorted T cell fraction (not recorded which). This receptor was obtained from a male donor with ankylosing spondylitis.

CDR3 sequence reads: CATSRDRGDYGYTF. The CDR3, as DNA: TGTGCCACCAGCAGAGATCGGGGCGACTATGGCTACACCTTC. The chain links TRBV15 to TRBJ1-2; TRBD1 is a possible D gene (5 bases). The CDR3 runs 14 residues. Germline CDR1 LNHNV, CDR2 YYDKDF (reference sequence). Trimming removed 0 bases at V and 3 bases at J, with 8 bases between.